This TCR beta chain was captured in a study of low-dose radiotherapy and immunotherapy resistance in tumors. As for time point: before trial treatment. TRAV- and TRBV-specific primers, spanning alpha and beta chains, primed first-strand cDNA. Amplification, which lasted 15 to 20 PCR cycles, used a constant-region primer and V-primer adapter to amplify TCRs. TCRdb processed the reads anew with MiXCR; each CDR3 protein has one entry. The sample lists tens of thousands of distinct CDR3 sequences, roughly a sixth occurring once. The trim removed 5 bases at V and 5 bases at J, leaving 11 bases unmatched. The germline V gene has CDR1 SGHVS and CDR2 FQNEAQ. There are 16 residues in the CDR3.

The chain uses TRBV7-8 and TRBJ1-5; TRBD1 matches 8 bases. This TCR was sampled from a male donor with prostate cancer. The sequenced sample was PBMCs, obtained before treatment. For the CDR3, the DNA is TGTGCCAGCAGCCCTGGTCCGGACAGGGCACATCAGCCCCAGCATTTT. It is translated as CASSPGPDRAHQPQHF.